The 27 T cell receptor beta chains below all came from one sample that was sequenced in a study of blood T cells in healthy people across ages. The use of a sample-barcoded 5' primer and a J-beta primer mix characterized a second PCR of roughly 6 to 12 cycles. TCRdb analysed the 5' RACE reads with MiXCR anew, one entry per CDR3 protein. In the table there are around 990,000 distinct CDR3 sequences, approximately 38% of which are singletons. The sequenced sample was blood. These receptor sequences come from a man aged 18 to 29 in good health.

V and J are TRBV6-5 and TRBJ1-4; D is unclear. The CDR3 extends over 14 amino acids. The germline CDR1 and CDR2 sequences are MNHEY and SVGAGI. The germline V and J ends were trimmed by 5 bases and 5 bases, with 12 bases remaining between them. CDR3 protein: CASSQEGWNEKLFF. In DNA, the CDR3 is TGTGCCAGCAGTCAGGAGGGTTGGAATGAAAAACTGTTTTTT.

This clonotype has a handful of counts. The V gene is TRBV14, the J gene TRBJ2-3; no clear D. Trimming took off 3 bases at V and 1 base at J, with 8 bases between the two ends. This CDR3 region has 14 residues. Germline assignment: CDR1 SGHDN and CDR2 FVKESK. The CDR3 DNA sequence: TGTGCCAGCAGCCAGTACAGAGGCACAGATACGCAGTATTTT. Translated: CASSQYRGTDTQYF.

This clonotype was seen many times. The genes are TRBV4-3 and TRBJ1-2; weak D call: TRBD1 (5 bases). The CDR3 sequence is 15 residues long. Germline V lookup: CDR1 LGHNA, CDR2 YSLEER. Between the trimmed V and J ends, which lost 0 bases and 5 bases, there was a span of 13 bases. The CDR3 region is CASSQDVGVGYGYTF. In nucleotides, the CDR3 is TGCGCCAGCAGCCAAGATGTAGGGGTAGGGTATGGCTACACCTTC.

This clonotype has only a few counts. J is TRBJ2-5 and V is TRBV27, with 10 nucleotides matching TRBD2. The V segment lost 4 bases and the J segment 4 bases; nucleotides outside the gene matches: 12. CDR1 is MNHEY and CDR2 is SMNVEV in the germline V gene (reference sequence). The CDR3 is 17 residues long. The chain's CDR3 is CASSSEWSGGARETQYF. In DNA form, the CDR3 reads TGTGCCAGCAGTTCCGAGTGGAGCGGGGGGGCCAGAGAGACCCAGTACTTC.

V usage is TRBV6-5 and J usage is TRBJ2-7; TRBD1 might be the D (6 bases). V was trimmed by 6 bases and J by 2 bases, leaving 20 bases between them. CDR1 and CDR2 from the germline V gene are MNHEY and SVGAGI. The CDR3 has 16 residues. DNA for the CDR3: TGTGCCAGCAGAGGTACTCTTGGGACATCACCCTACGAGCAGTACTTC. This translates into CASRGTLGTSPYEQYF.

The chain joins TRBV7-9 to TRBJ2-1, with D perhaps given as TRBD1 or TRBD2 (5 bases each). Germline V gene data show CDR1 as SEHNR and CDR2 as FQNEAQ (reference sequence). V dropped 2 bases and J dropped 12 bases, with 23 bases sitting between them. The CDR3 loop spans 16 amino acids. The chain's CDR3 is CASSLHGTPEGNTQFF. CDR3 coding DNA: TGTGCCAGCAGCTTACATGGGACCCCCGAGGGAAACACGCAGTTCTTC.

There are many counts of this clonotype. This chain joins TRBV20-1 and TRBJ2-1, with 11 positions matching TRBD2. The CDR3 is made up of 14 amino acids. CDR1 DFQATT and CDR2 SNEGSKA come from the germline V gene (reference sequence). V shed 3 bases and J 8 bases; nucleotides not matched to a gene: 6. The chain's CDR3 is CSASQLAGEDEQFF. Written as DNA, the CDR3 is TGCAGTGCTAGCCAACTAGCGGGGGAAGATGAGCAGTTCTTC.

The V and J genes are TRBV6-5 and TRBJ2-7; D is unresolved. This CDR3 comprises 12 residues. Trimming removed 4 bases at V and 8 bases at J, with 12 bases between. Germline V gene lookup returns CDR1 MNHEY and CDR2 SVGAGI. DNA for the CDR3: TGTGCCAGCAGTTTCAGGCGTCGGAAGCAGTACTTC. This gives the protein CASSFRRRKQYF.

The chain combines TRBV4-3 with TRBJ1-5; the D gene is possibly TRBD1 (5 bases). From germline, CDR1 is LGHNA and CDR2 YSLEER. This CDR3 spans 14 amino acids. Between the trimmed V and J ends, which lost 4 bases and 8 bases, there was a span of 15 bases. The CDR3 loop is CASSRGLQEEPQHF. CDR3 coding DNA: TGCGCCAGCAGCCGGGGACTGCAGGAAGAGCCCCAGCATTTT.

This chain joins TRBV3-1 and TRBJ1-2; tentative D call: TRBD1 (6 bases). The CDR3 covers 13 residues. From germline, CDR1 is LGHDT and CDR2 YNNKEL (reference sequence). Trimming took 0 bases from V and 6 from J, leaving 8 bases between them. CDR3 sequence reads: CASSQEQGNGYTF. CDR3 nucleotides: TGTGCCAGCAGCCAAGAACAGGGCAATGGCTACACCTTC.

The chain uses TRBV13 and TRBJ2-3, with D possibly matching TRBD2 (6 bases). The V gene lost 5 bases and the J gene lost 6 bases, with 15 bases spanning the gap. Germline V gene lookup returns CDR1 PRHDT and CDR2 FYEKMQ (reference sequence). This CDR3 spans 14 amino acids. CDR3 DNA sequence: TGTGCCAGCAGCCCCATCGGACGGGGGGATACGCAGTATTTT. This encodes CASSPIGRGDTQYF.

V gene TRBV6-1 combines with J gene TRBJ2-6, with 9 bases lining up with TRBD1. From germline, CDR1 is MNHNS and CDR2 SASEGT. This CDR3 region has 22 residues. V lost 7 bases and J lost 1; bases outside the gene matches: 23. Here the CDR3 reads CASTEFLGLGQGFFSGANVLTF. DNA for the CDR3: TGTGCCAGCACCGAATTTCTCGGACTTGGACAGGGGTTCTTTTCTGGGGCCAACGTCCTGACTTTC.

A few counts support this clonotype. J is TRBJ2-1 and V is TRBV4-3; D might be TRBD1 (5 bases). Germline assignment: CDR1 LGHNA and CDR2 YSLEER. This CDR3 is built from 14 residues. V was shortened by 0 bases and J by 12 bases, with 15 bases between the two germline ends. CDR3 DNA sequence: TGCGCCAGCAGCCAAGATACCGGACCGCAGGGGCAGTTCTTC. Translating it yields CASSQDTGPQGQFF.

The chain recombines TRBV4-2 with TRBJ1-4; possible D gene TRBD1, 5 bases. The germline gives CDR1 LGHNA, CDR2 YNFKEQ. This CDR3 is 16 amino acids long. V shed 1 base and J shed 6 bases, with 15 bases lying between them. CDR3 residues: CASSQVGSGEDEKLFF. The CDR3 DNA follows: TGTGCCAGCAGCCAAGTCGGATCGGGGGAGGATGAAAAACTGTTTTTT.

This chain uses TRBV5-1 with TRBJ2-4; a weak D match, TRBD2 (5 bases). The CDR3 spans 14 residues. With 1 base removed from V and 1 base from J, the gap between germline ends came to 6 bases. From germline, CDR1 is SGHRS and CDR2 YFSETQ. The CDR3 reads CASSLRGAKNIQYF. DNA of the CDR3: TGCGCCAGCAGCTTGAGAGGGGCCAAAAACATTCAGTACTTC.

The rearrangement links TRBV9 to TRBJ1-1; 7 nucleotides align to TRBD1. Germline-derived CDR1 and CDR2 are SGDLS and YYNGEE. This CDR3 comprises 17 residues. With 0 bases clipped from V and 6 bases from J, the junction kept 14 bases outside the gene matches. CDR3 nucleotide sequence: TGTGCCAGCAGCGTAGGGGTCGGCGGGACAGTATTCGCTGAAGCTTTCTTT. As protein: CASSVGVGGTVFAEAFF. The full variable domain, in which reference TRBV9 and TRBJ1-1 provide the parts outside the CDR3, is DSGVTQTPKHLITATGQRVTLRCSPRSGDLSVYWYQQSLDQGLQFLIQYYNGEERAKGNILERFSAQQFPDLHSELNLSSLELGDSALYFCASSVGVGGTVFAEAFFGQGTRLTVV.

This clonotype was observed a few times. The chain couples TRBV20-1 to TRBJ2-1, with 12 bases lining up with TRBD2. V lost 4 bases to trimming and J lost 4 bases; unmatched junction nucleotides: 11. The CDR3 is 17 residues long. The V gene's germline CDR1 is DFQATT and CDR2 SNEGSKA (reference sequence). This CDR3 is CSATDPRTSGTYNEQFF. In DNA, the CDR3 is TGCAGTGCTACAGACCCCCGGACTAGCGGGACGTACAATGAGCAGTTCTTC.

The J gene is TRBJ2-2, the V gene TRBV7-2; possible D gene TRBD1, 7 bases. V lost 5 bases and J 0 bases, leaving 22 bases between the germline ends. The germline CDR1 and CDR2 sequences are SGHTA and FQGNSA. CDR3 length: 19 amino acids. CDR3 loop: CASSLRTGLRGANTGELFF. Here the CDR3 DNA reads TGTGCCAGCAGCCTCCGGACAGGCCTCCGCGGGGCGAACACCGGGGAGCTGTTTTTT.

This clonotype was counted a few times. The rearrangement joins TRBV20-1 to TRBJ2-1; 7 bases match TRBD2. The J call may be faulty, since TRBJ2-7 better matches the DNA end. Germline-derived CDR1 and CDR2 are DFQATT and SNEGSKA (reference sequence). CDR3 length: 15 amino acids. The CDR3 DNA sequence: TGCAGTGCTAGAGTGCCGGGGACTACCTTCTGGGAGCAGTACTTC. Translated, it gives CSARVPGTTFWEQYF.

J is TRBJ2-1 and V is TRBV7-2; D is perhaps TRBD2 (7 bases). V was clipped by 1 base and J by 4 bases, with 14 bases between them. CDR3 length equals 16 residues. In germline, CDR1 is SGHTA, CDR2 FQGNSA. CDR3 sequence: CASSLVWGGLYNEQFF. Written as DNA, the CDR3 is TGTGCCAGCAGCTTAGTATGGGGGGGCCTATACAATGAGCAGTTCTTC. Using reference TRBV7-2 and TRBJ2-1 for the parts outside the CDR3, the full variable domain is GAGVSQSPSNKVTEKGKDVELRCDPISGHTALYWYRQSLGQGLEFLIYFQGNSAPDKSGLPSDRFSAERTGGSVSTLTIQRTQQEDSAVYLCASSLVWGGLYNEQFFGPGTRLTVL.

This clonotype turned up a few times. The gene calls are TRBV6-4 and TRBJ2-1, with 8 bases matching TRBD1. With 3 bases clipped from V and 1 base from J, the junction kept 2 bases outside the gene matches. The germline V gene has CDR1 MRHNA and CDR2 SNTAGT. The CDR3 extends over 15 amino acids. CDR3: CASSEDRVSYNEQFF. The CDR3 coding sequence is TGTGCCAGCAGTGAGGACAGGGTATCCTACAATGAGCAGTTCTTC.

V usage is TRBV9 and J usage is TRBJ1-4, with D perhaps matching TRBD1 (5 bases). V was trimmed by 3 bases and J by 0 bases, leaving 9 bases between them. The CDR3 consists of 15 residues. The germline V gene encodes CDR1 SGDLS and CDR2 YYNGEE. For the CDR3, the DNA is TGTGCCAGCAGCGCCGACAGCGCAACTAATGAAAAACTGTTTTTT. It codes for CASSADSATNEKLFF.

The V call is TRBV9, the J call TRBJ2-7; D is ambiguous. The CDR3 spans 14 residues. V lost 2 bases and J lost 2, with 11 bases in between. The V gene's germline CDR1 is SGDLS and CDR2 YYNGEE. The chain's CDR3 is CASSVGSYTYEQYF. CDR3 DNA: TGTGCCAGCAGCGTGGGCTCCTACACCTACGAGCAGTACTTC.

This clonotype was detected only a few times. The chain combines TRBV6-1 with TRBJ2-1, with a possible D match to TRBD1 (6 bases). The germline V gene has CDR1 MNHNS and CDR2 SASEGT. Trimming pared 3 bases from V and 8 bases from J, leaving 20 bases between. There are 16 residues in the CDR3. CDR3 region: CASSDRGPAVYDEQFF. The CDR3 DNA sequence: TGTGCCAGCAGTGACAGGGGCCCCGCGGTATACGATGAGCAGTTCTTC.

This clonotype has more than one count but fewer than ten. The gene calls are TRBV7-2 and TRBJ1-4; D remains unclear. The germline V gene encodes CDR1 SGHTA and CDR2 FQGNSA. This CDR3 spans 16 amino acids. With 5 bases removed from V and 6 bases from J, the gap between germline ends came to 19 bases. The CDR3 protein is CASSPSAAAEYEKLFF. The DNA of the CDR3 is TGTGCCAGCAGCCCCTCCGCGGCAGCTGAATATGAAAAACTGTTTTTT.

To note about this clonotype: The junction and the germline gene differ at one end; a read error may be behind it. The CDR3 here is CASSLGQGWEKLYF. DNA of the CDR3: TGTGCCAGCAGCCTTGGACAGGGTTGGGAAAAACTGTATTTT. The V call is TRBV13, the J call TRBJ1-4; 8 bases are shared with TRBD1. Germline values: CDR1 PRHDT, CDR2 FYEKMQ (reference sequence). The CDR3 is 14 amino acids.

The chain has TRBV2 and TRBJ2-7; tentatively, D is TRBD1 (6 bases). V lost 8 bases and J lost 6, with 23 bases in between. Germline lookup yields CDR1 SNHLY and CDR2 FYNNEI. CDR3 length: 15 amino acids. CDR3 DNA sequence: TGTGCCAGCTCTCACCGGGACACGGCACGGGTCGAGCAGTACTTC. It codes for CASSHRDTARVEQYF.